This T cell receptor (beta chain) emerged from a study of cytomegalovirus exposure and HLA in healthy donors. The CDR3 covers 16 residues. Germline CDR1 SGHNT, CDR2 YENEEA. V shed 3 bases, J shed 2 bases, and the junction held 9 bases outside the gene matches. 60 Vbeta and 13 Jbeta primers were used in PCR. Clones were read by immunoSEQ multiplex PCR, and TCRdb kept only the in-frame ones, dropping some. The table shows 160,000 or so clones, with approximately 80% occurring only once. The sample was PBMCs. This receptor was identified in a woman aged 25 to 39 in good health and CMV-seropositive. V gene TRBV11-3 combines with J gene TRBJ2-5; 7 positions match TRBD1. CDR3 protein: CASSLGVGGLQETQYF. The DNA of the CDR3 is TGTGCCAGCAGCTTGGGCGTAGGGGGCCTTCAAGAGACCCAGTACTTC.